This T cell receptor (beta chain) was captured by sequencing in a study of shared T cell receptors in the human thymus (dated by TCRdb to the early 2020s). At the level of the whole study: The study investigated the way shared, self-reactive T-cell receptor alpha chains are produced in the human thymus.

Note on this clone: The target of this receptor is not known. Base-call qualities are not available, and no considerably larger clone is one nucleotide away.

The library was built by means of the immunoSEQ multiplex PCR assay. The immuneACCESS repertoire file appears here via TCRdb, limited to in-frame rearrangements. These files lack a portion of the clones; in checked studies, under half of the deficit traces to unresolved V genes, and the cause of the others is not known. Within this sample are roughly 710,000 clones, with approximately 85% of them counted one time only. More than 0.01% of the sample is held by the ten biggest clonotypes. These same data were also listed under a study on human thymus T cells. According to the second study: Donors were immunologically healthy infants undergoing open corrective cardiac surgery for congenital heart defects in Finland. Thymus tissue was obtained as surgical resects removed during corrective cardiac surgery. Both the thymic and the peripheral blood repertoires appeared to show biased V and J gene segment usage. The related research found that thymic TCR repertoires overlapped highly between unrelated individuals. TCR alpha and beta repertoires from roughly eight infant thymus samples and a few related peripheral blood samples were characterized in the study. The cohort included more than 5 male and two female infants, with donor ages spanning 7 to 244 days. After being mechanically released from the tissue, thymocytes were kept at -70 degrees C in pellets of roughly 9.5-32 million cells. A QIAsymphony instrument was used to extract genomic DNA from the frozen cell pellets. The immunoSEQ multiplex PCR assay was used to amplify the TCRB and TCRAD loci from a standardized amount of quality-controlled genomic DNA. The amplicons covered the V(D)J region and were long enough to include the CDR3 and to identify the V and J genes. Amplicon sequencing was performed on an Illumina platform through the commercial immunoSEQ service. Primer bias and sequencing errors were corrected as previously described, and TCRAD and TCRB definitions were based on the IMGT database. The repertoires were analysed using immunoSEQ Analyzer 3.0 and VDJTools for basic statistics, V/J segment usage, diversity estimates, rarefaction and pairwise overlap. To estimate diversity, the Chao1, ChaoE, Efron-Thisted, Shannon and inverse Simpson indices were applied, and diversity was also estimated on datasets down-sampled to the smallest sample. Repertoire overlap was assessed by strict matching of CDR3 nucleotide sequence, V gene and J gene, and clustering was done by Jaccard-based multidimensional scaling. Thymus samples yielded on average approximately 800,000 unique TCRB clonotypes, compared with around 91,000 from blood samples.

Material for sequencing was thymocytes. The receptor's source is a girl under two years old with a congenital heart defect. Donor details come from another sample of the same person, matched by shared clones.

For the CDR3, the sequence is CASSETGLIYEQYF. The DNA is TGTGCCAGCAGTGAAACGGGACTCATCTACGAGCAGTACTTC. The chain joins TRBV28 to TRBJ2-7, and perhaps TRBD2 as D gene, on 6 matching bases. CDR1 and CDR2 are read off the germline V gene as MDHEN and SYDVKM. V is clipped by 5 bases and J by 3 bases, and the sequence between their germline boundaries is 14 bases long. CDR3 length: 14 amino acids, cysteine to phenylalanine. Here the CDR3 DNA is all that survives: 42 bases in frame from base 1. The CDR3 plus the reference TRBV28 and TRBJ2-7 genes for the other parts give the full variable domain: DVKVTQSSRYLVKRTGEKVFLECVQDMDHENMFWYRQDPGLGLRLIYFSYDVKMKEKGDIPEGYSVSREKKERFSLILESASTNQTSMYLCASSETGLIYEQYFGPGTRLTVT.